A selection of T cell receptor beta chains follows, all from one sample in a study of blood T cell repertoires in COVID-19. TCRdb's copy holds only in-frame clones and misses some; the assay was immunoSEQ multiplex PCR. The sample has approximately 330,000 clones; 80% to 90% are singletons. Sequences were obtained from PBMCs or T cells enriched from blood (not recorded which). These receptors all come from a woman aged 35 to 49 with acute COVID-19. The CDR3 runs from the conserved cysteine through the conserved F or W. The D gene is left open where the match is weak. The size of a clone is reported for some rows only, either as once, few or many, or as a class for expanded clones.

>TRBV4-1|NA|NA|TRBJ1-4
CASSRRDNGEKLFF
TGCGCCAGCAGCCGCCGGGACAACGGTGAAAAACTGTTTTTT
>TRBV11-2|NA|NA|TRBJ1-3
CASSFGGLSGNTIYF
TGTGCCAGCAGCTTCGGGGGGCTTAGCGGAAACACCATATATTTT
>TRBV18|NA|NA|TRBJ2-5
CASSPQGQETQYF
TGTGCCAGCTCACCACAGGGGCAGGAGACCCAGTACTTC
>TRBV12-5|TRBD1|few|TRBJ1-4
CASGPPGQKSEKLFF
TGTGCTAGTGGTCCCCCGGGACAGAAAAGTGAAAAACTGTTTTTT
>TRBV19|NA|NA|TRBJ2-5
CASSASMAGETQYF
TGTGCCAGTTCGGCTTCGATGGCGGGAGAGACCCAGTACTTC
>TRBV20-1|TRBD1|few|TRBJ1-1
CSASHQGADTEAFF
TGCAGTGCTAGTCATCAGGGGGCAGACACTGAAGCTTTCTTT
>TRBV9|NA|NA|TRBJ1-3
CASTPPGGERNTIYF
TGTGCCAGCACCCCCCCGGGAGGGGAAAGAAACACCATATATTTT
>TRBV7-8|TRBD2|NA|TRBJ2-4
CASSPPGLVIQYF
TGTGCCAGCAGCCCCCCGGGACTAGTCATTCAGTACTTC
>TRBV7-2|NA|NA|TRBJ1-1
CASSLNGVSNTEAFF
TGTGCCAGCAGCTTAAACGGGGTCAGTAACACTGAAGCTTTCTTT
>TRBV9|NA|NA|TRBJ1-3
CASSVGGPRSNSGNTIYF
TGTGCCAGCAGCGTAGGAGGCCCACGTTCCAACTCTGGAAACACCATATATTTT
>TRBV27|NA|NA|TRBJ1-1
CASSLGSLSMNTEAFF
TGTGCCAGCAGTTTAGGGAGTCTTTCGATGAACACTGAAGCTTTCTTT
>TRBV2|TRBD2|NA|TRBJ2-3
CASSPGTSGGDTQYF
TGTGCCAGCAGTCCTGGGACTAGCGGGGGGGATACGCAGTATTTT
>TRBV6-5|NA|NA|TRBJ1-1
CASSYSTGGSTEAFF
TGTGCCAGCAGTTACTCGACGGGTGGGAGCACTGAAGCTTTCTTT
>TRBV4-1|TRBD2|NA|TRBJ2-1
CASKPPGRAGELVYNEQFF
TGCGCCAGCAAGCCCCCCGGTCGGGCGGGAGAACTCGTTTACAATGAGCAGTTCTTC
>TRBV28|TRBD2|NA|TRBJ2-7
CASTSGRYTYYEQYF
TGTGCCAGCACCAGCGGGAGGTATACTTACTACGAGCAGTACTTC
>TRBV18|NA|NA|TRBJ2-5
CASSPPMGAALQETQYF
TGTGCCAGCTCACCACCCATGGGGGCCGCCTTACAAGAGACCCAGTACTTC
>TRBV10-3|TRBD1|NA|TRBJ1-6
CAISTQYTGGKNNSPLHF
TGTGCCATCAGCACACAATATACAGGGGGCAAGAATAATTCACCCCTCCACTTT
>TRBV6-5|NA|NA|TRBJ2-5
CASSSTQGLQETQYF
TGTGCCAGCAGTTCAACGCAGGGACTCCAAGAGACCCAGTACTTC